This entry is about one T cell receptor beta chain. What it recognizes is unknown. Random hexamers were used to reverse transcribe an amount of roughly 0.5 to 1 ug RNA. Multiplex immunoSEQ PCR targeted 54 Vbeta and 13 Jbeta TCR beta segments. TCRdb ran MiXCR on the immunoSEQ multiplex PCR reads and lists one entry per CDR3 protein. Among 140,000 to 150,000 distinct CDR3 sequences listed, roughly 95% were seen once. Germline loops: CDR1 SNHLY, CDR2 FYNNEI. This CDR3 has 14 amino acids. J was trimmed by 3 bases and V by 6 bases; bases with no gene match: 7. The sample originates from a study of CD8 T cells in Susac syndrome. General study findings and limits: The relatively small number of individuals in the TCR sequencing and HLA analysis was acknowledged by the study.

Negative isolation yielded the CD8+ and CD4+ T cells, while FACS enriched the TEMRA cells. The chain joins TRBV2 to TRBJ2-7, with 8 bases aligning to TRBD1. This clonotype was sampled from a human donor in good health. Sequenced sample: CD4+ T cells from PBMCs. For the CDR3, the DNA is TGTGCCAGCAGAGACAGGGGCATCTTCTACGAGCAGTACTTC. Protein: CASRDRGIFYEQYF.